Included here is one T cell receptor beta chain sequence, with context. As yet, its antigen is unknown. This specimen comes from a study of vaccination and CD4 T cells after COVID-19. The study's findings and limits: Median SARS-CoV-2-reactive clonotype numbers went from 21 to 38; this increase was not significant.

Sequenced with the Oncomine TCR Beta short-read assay was DNA taken from cultured CD4+ T cells. A single record per CDR3 protein comes from TCRdb applying MiXCR to the PCR reads. The table has 25,000 to 30,000 distinct CDR3 sequences, 50% seen once. As for treatment: roughly nine-day PBMC culture with coronavirus spike peptide pools or control peptides (ViraFEST assay). Fresh replacement IL-2 medium substituted for half the medium on days 3 and 7. The TCR comes from a human donor who received a COVID-19 vaccine. This specimen was CD4+ T cells from blood, cultured in vitro, taken before SARS-CoV-2 vaccination.

The CDR3 DNA is TGCAGTGCTTCCCCCGGGGGGGCCTATAATTCACCCCTCCACTTT. Its translation is CSASPGGAYNSPLHF. The rearrangement uses TRBV20-1 and TRBJ1-6; maybe TRBD1 (5 bases). The CDR3 consists of 15 residues. The V gene lost 5 bases and the J gene lost 2 bases, with 13 bases spanning the gap. Germline lookup yields CDR1 DFQATT and CDR2 SNEGSKA (reference sequence).